These 9 T cell receptor beta chains were all obtained from the same sample, sequenced in a study of blood T cell repertoires in COVID-19. Profiled with immunoSEQ multiplex PCR; TCRdb holds only in-frame clones, not every one. This sample has about 66,000 clones; approximately 82% occur once, and the top ten carry less than 8.5%. Sequenced sample: peripheral blood. These receptors all stem from a man between 60 and 75 years old with acute or convalescent COVID-19.

CDR3 coding DNA: TGTGCCAGCAGCGTCTTTGAGGGGGCGGGCGGCTACACCTTC. This codes for CASSVFEGAGGYTF. The chain couples TRBV13 to TRBJ1-2; 7 bases align to TRBD1. J lost 8 bases, V lost 5 bases, and 11 bases had no gene match. Germline V gives CDR1 PRHDT, CDR2 FYEKMQ (reference sequence). The CDR3 has 14 amino acids.

The chain has TRBV7-2 and TRBJ1-2; TRBD1 matches 7 bases. The junction had 4 bases not matched to a gene; V was cut back by 3 bases and J by 6 bases. The CDR3 spans 13 residues. The germline V gene has CDR1 SGHTA and CDR2 FQGNSA. CDR3 amino acids: CASSFTRGDGYTF. The CDR3 bases are TGTGCCAGCAGCTTCACCAGGGGGGATGGCTACACCTTC.

The CDR3 protein is CASSIGTSGKNIQYF. As DNA, the CDR3 is TGTGCCAGTAGTATCGGGACTAGCGGGAAAAACATTCAGTACTTC. The chain employs TRBV19 and TRBJ2-4, with 12 nucleotides matching TRBD2. Germline values: CDR1 LNHDA, CDR2 SQIVND (reference sequence). Germline trimming cut 3 bases from V and 4 bases from J; bases unmatched to any gene: 1. The length of the CDR3 is 15 residues.

This rearrangement joins TRBV24-1 to TRBJ2-6; D ambiguous. CDR3 length: 15 amino acids. Trimming removed 4 bases from V and 0 bases from J, with 6 bases in between. The germline gives CDR1 KGHDR, CDR2 SFDVKD. The CDR3 here is CATSEQTSGANVLTF. CDR3 DNA: TGTGCCACCAGTGAACAGACCTCTGGGGCCAACGTCCTGACTTTC.

This clone was counted a single time. The chain combines TRBV11-3 with TRBJ1-4; TRBD1 matches at 9 bases. Germline-derived CDR1 and CDR2 are SGHNT and YENEEA. The CDR3 is 17 residues long. V dropped 5 bases and J dropped 0; count of bases not matched to a gene: 7. The CDR3 protein is CASSPGTGITTNEKLFF. CDR3 nucleotide sequence: TGTGCCAGCAGCCCCGGGACAGGGATTACAACTAATGAAAAACTGTTTTTT.

This chain uses TRBV30 with TRBJ1-4; 11 bases align to TRBD1. The V and J ends lost 1 base and 7 bases, in that order; junction bases with no gene match: 2. The CDR3 runs to 14 residues. The germline V gene encodes CDR1 GTSNPN and CDR2 SVGIG (reference sequence). This CDR3 reads CAWSGDRGSEKLFF. The CDR3 DNA follows: TGTGCCTGGAGTGGGGACAGGGGGAGTGAAAAACTGTTTTTT. Drawing the rest from reference TRBV30 and TRBJ1-4, the complete variable domain is SQTIHQWPATLVQPVGSPLSLECTVEGTSNPNLYWYRQAAGRGLQLLFYSVGIGQISSEVPQNLSASRPQDRQFILSSKKLLLSDSGFYLCAWSGDRGSEKLFFGSGTQLSVL.

The chain couples TRBV5-1 to TRBJ1-1; D perhaps matches TRBD1 (5 bases). Germline CDR1 reads SGHRS; CDR2 reads YFSETQ. This CDR3 is built from 13 residues. Deletions cut 4 bases from V and 9 bases from J, with 16 bases between. The CDR3: CASSLVTGVQAFF. The DNA for the CDR3 is TGCGCCAGCAGCCTGGTGACGGGGGTACAAGCTTTCTTT.

CDR3 nucleotide sequence: TGTGCCTGGACGGAGGGAGGGTGGGCCTATGGCTACACCTTC. It yields the protein CAWTEGGWAYGYTF. J is TRBJ1-2 and V is TRBV30; D not resolved. Germline V lookup: CDR1 GTSNPN, CDR2 SVGIG (reference sequence). This CDR3 has 14 residues. V gave up 4 bases and J gave up 4 bases, with 16 bases separating them.

The rearrangement uses TRBV21-1 and TRBJ2-2; whether TRBD1, the table's D call, matches the DNA was not checked. TRBV21-1 is noted as a pseudogene. The CDR3 covers 16 residues. The CDR3 DNA is TGTGCCAGCAGTCGGACCGGGACAACTAACACCGGGGAGCTGTTTTTT. This sequence encodes CASSRTGTTNTGELFF.